This T cell receptor (beta chain) was captured in a study of CD8+CD57+ T cells in acquired aplastic anemia (dated by TCRdb to 2016 to 2018). Background for the entire study: Extracted DNA from sorted CD4+ and CD8+ cells averaged about 2.9 ug, ranging from roughly 0.17 to 30 ug.

Trimming costs V 1 base and J 8 bases, and their ends lie 9 bases apart. The CDR3 starts with the cysteine, ends with the phenylalanine, and has 14 residues. CDR3 DNA is the only sequence kept; it has 42 bases, read in frame from the first base. The germline V gene (reference sequence) sets CDR1 to SEHNR and CDR2 to FQNEAQ. On the study overall, not on this receptor specifically: Between patients and healthy controls, no significant difference in CD8+ Simpson's diversity was found (P=0.060). About 30 CD8+ CDR3 sequences were found to be shared between patients and controls, but these sequences appeared to be highly expressed in patients and within the immunodominant clones of the patients.

Genomic DNA served as template for TCR beta VDJ combination and CDR3 sequence profiling. An Illumina HiSeq 2000 was the platform used for TCR repertoire sequencing. The authors' pipeline ran thus. TRBV/TRBJ rearrangement plots, CDR3 size and DJ length profiles, and Simpson's diversity index were used to assess repertoires. The most abundant DNA sequence in the deep sequencing data was defined as the immunodominant clone. CDR3 amino acid sequences were screened for sharing across subjects and were compared with published repertoires and the VDJdb database. TCRdb reran the public reads through fastp at Q25 and MiXCR, keeping productive beta chains. One record per CDR3 amino acid sequence lists the most common genes and DNA. The V and J calls here are based on TCRdb, not the publication. The table for this sample lists 150,000 to 200,000 distinct CDR3 sequences; over 60% of them were counted only once. The biggest ten clones account for about half of the sample.

In this sample, this clonotype turned up a few times. The antigen it recognizes is unknown. The sample holds no much larger clone one base away, and base qualities are not on file. TCR repertoires of sorted CD4+ and CD8+ blood T cells from severe aplastic anemia patients and healthy subjects were deep-sequenced in the study. Ficoll-Paque density gradient centrifugation was used to isolate peripheral blood mononuclear cells. Before DNA extraction, CD4+ and CD8+ T cells were sorted with FACS or magnetic beads. The TCR sequence derives from a human donor with severe aplastic anemia or a healthy control (not recorded which). Sequencing was carried out using sorted CD4+, CD8+, or CD8+CD57+ T cells (not recorded which) from PBMCs. The chain is made from TRBV7-9 and TRBJ1-6, with the D gene call left open. The DNA is TGTGCCAGCAGCTTAGGACAATCAGATTCACCCCTCCACTTT. Translated, this is CASSLGQSDSPLHF. The entire variable domain, with the stretches around the CDR3 drawn from the reference TRBV7-9 and TRBJ1-6 proteins, is DTGVSQNPRHKITKRGQNVTFRCDPISEHNRLYWYRQTLGQGPEFLTYFQNEAQLEKSRLLSDRFSAERPKGSFSTLEIQRTEQGDSAMYLCASSLGQSDSPLHFGNGTRLTVT.